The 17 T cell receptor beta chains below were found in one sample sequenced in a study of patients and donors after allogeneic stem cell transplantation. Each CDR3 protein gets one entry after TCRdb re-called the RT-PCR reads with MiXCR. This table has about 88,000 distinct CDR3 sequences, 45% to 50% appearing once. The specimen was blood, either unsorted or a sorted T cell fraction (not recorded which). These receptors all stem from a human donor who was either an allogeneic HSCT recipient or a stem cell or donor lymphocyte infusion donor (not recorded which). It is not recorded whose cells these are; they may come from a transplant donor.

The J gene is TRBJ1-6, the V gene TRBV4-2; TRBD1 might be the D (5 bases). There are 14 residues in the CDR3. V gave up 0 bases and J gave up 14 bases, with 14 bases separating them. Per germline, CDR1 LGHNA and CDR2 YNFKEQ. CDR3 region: CASSQDGDGWSLHF. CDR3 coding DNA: TGTGCCAGCAGCCAAGATGGGGACGGGTGGTCCCTCCACTTT.

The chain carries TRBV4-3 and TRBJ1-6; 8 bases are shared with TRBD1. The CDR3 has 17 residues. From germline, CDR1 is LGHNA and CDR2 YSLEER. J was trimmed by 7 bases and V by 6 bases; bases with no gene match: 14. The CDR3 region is CASSPYEQGGGNSPLHF. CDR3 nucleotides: TGCGCCAGCAGTCCTTACGAACAGGGGGGTGGAAATTCACCCCTCCACTTT.

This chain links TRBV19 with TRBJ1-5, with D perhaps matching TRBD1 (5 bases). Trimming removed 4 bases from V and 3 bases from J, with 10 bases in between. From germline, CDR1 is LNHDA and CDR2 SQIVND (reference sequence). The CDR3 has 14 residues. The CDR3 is CASSNRDFNQPQHF. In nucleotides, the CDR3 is TGTGCCAGTAGTAACCGGGACTTCAATCAGCCCCAGCATTTT.

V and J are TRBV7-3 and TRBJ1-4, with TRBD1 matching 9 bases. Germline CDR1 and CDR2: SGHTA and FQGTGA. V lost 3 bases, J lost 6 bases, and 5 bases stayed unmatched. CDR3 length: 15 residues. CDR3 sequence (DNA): TGTGCCAGCAGCTTGACCGGGACAGGGCATGAAAAACTGTTTTTT. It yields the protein CASSLTGTGHEKLFF. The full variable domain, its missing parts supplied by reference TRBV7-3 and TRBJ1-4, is GAGVSQTPSNKVTEKGKYVELRCDPISGHTALYWYRQSLGQGPEFLIYFQGTGAADDSGLPNDRFFAVRPEGSVSTLKIQRTERGDSAVYLCASSLTGTGHEKLFFGSGTQLSVL.

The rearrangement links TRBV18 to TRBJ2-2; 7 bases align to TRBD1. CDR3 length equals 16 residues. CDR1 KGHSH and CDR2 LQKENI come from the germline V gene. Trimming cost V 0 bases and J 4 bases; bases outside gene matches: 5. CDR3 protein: CASSPPPGQSTGELFF. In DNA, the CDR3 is TGTGCCAGCTCACCACCCCCGGGACAGAGCACCGGGGAGCTGTTTTTT. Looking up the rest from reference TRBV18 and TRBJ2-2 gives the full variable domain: NAGVMQNPRHLVRRRGQEARLRCSPMKGHSHVYWYRQLPEEGLKFMVYLQKENIIDESGMPKERFSAEFPKEGPSILRIQQVVRGDSAAYFCASSPPPGQSTGELFFGEGSRLTVL.

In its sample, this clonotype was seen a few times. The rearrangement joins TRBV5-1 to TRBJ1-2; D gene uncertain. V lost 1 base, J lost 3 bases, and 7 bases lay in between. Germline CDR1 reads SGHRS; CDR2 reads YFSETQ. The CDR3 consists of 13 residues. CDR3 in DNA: TGCGCCAGCAGCTTGAGCGGGGACTATGGCTACACCTTC. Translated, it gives CASSLSGDYGYTF. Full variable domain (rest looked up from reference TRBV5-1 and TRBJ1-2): KAGVTQTPRYLIKTRGQQVTLSCSPISGHRSVSWYQQTPGQGLQFLFEYFSETQRNKGNFPGRFSGRQFSNSRSEMNVSTLELGDSALYLCASSLSGDYGYTFGSGTRLTVV.

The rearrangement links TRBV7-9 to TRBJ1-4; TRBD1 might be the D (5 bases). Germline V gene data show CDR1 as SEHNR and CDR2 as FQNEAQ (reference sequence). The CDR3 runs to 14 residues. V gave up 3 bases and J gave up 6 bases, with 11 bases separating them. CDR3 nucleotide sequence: TGTGCCAGCAGCTTTGGGGGGGAGGATGAAAAACTGTTTTTT. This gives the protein CASSFGGEDEKLFF.

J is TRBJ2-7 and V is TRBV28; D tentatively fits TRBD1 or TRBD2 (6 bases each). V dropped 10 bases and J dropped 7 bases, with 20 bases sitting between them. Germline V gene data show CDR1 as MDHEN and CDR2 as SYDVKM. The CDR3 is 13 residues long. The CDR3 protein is CANSVAQGLEQYF. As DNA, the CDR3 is TGTGCCAACTCGGTCGCACAGGGACTGGAGCAGTACTTC.

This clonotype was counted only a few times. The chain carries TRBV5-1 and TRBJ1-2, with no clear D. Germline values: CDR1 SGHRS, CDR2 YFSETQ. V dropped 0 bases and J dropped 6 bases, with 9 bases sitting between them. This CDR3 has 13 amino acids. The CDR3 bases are TGCGCCAGCAGCTTGGCAGCAGAAGATGGCTACACCTTC. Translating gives CASSLAAEDGYTF.

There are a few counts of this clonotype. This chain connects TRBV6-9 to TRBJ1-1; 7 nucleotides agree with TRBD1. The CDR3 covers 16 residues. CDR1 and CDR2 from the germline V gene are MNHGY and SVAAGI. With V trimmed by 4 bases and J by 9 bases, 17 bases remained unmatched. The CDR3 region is CASSSSPRQGLFKAFF. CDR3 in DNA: TGTGCCAGCAGTTCCTCCCCCCGACAGGGCCTATTCAAAGCTTTCTTT.

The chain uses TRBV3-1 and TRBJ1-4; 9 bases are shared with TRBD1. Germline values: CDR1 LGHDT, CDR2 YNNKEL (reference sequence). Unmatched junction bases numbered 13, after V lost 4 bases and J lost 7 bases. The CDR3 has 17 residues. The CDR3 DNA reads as TGTGCCAGCAGCCCGCTCACTACAGGGGGCAGCGGTGAAAAACTGTTTTTT. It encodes CASSPLTTGGSGEKLFF.

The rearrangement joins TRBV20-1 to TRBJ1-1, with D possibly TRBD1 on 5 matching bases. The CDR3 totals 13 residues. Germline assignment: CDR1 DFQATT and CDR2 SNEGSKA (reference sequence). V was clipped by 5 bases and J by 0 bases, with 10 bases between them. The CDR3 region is CSAHDRLNTEAFF. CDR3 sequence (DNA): TGCAGTGCTCACGACAGACTGAACACTGAAGCTTTCTTT.

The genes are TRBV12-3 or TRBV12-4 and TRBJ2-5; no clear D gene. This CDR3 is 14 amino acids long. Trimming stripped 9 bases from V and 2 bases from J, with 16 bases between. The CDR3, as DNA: TGTGCCAGTACCGGGCGAAGAGAACAAGAGACCCAGTACTTC. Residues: CASTGRREQETQYF.

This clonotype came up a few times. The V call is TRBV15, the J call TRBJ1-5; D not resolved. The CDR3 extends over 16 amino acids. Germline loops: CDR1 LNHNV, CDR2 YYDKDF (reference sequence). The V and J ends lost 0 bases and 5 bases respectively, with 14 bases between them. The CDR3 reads CATSRDRGPGDQPQHF. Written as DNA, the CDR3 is TGTGCCACCAGCAGAGATCGCGGCCCAGGAGATCAGCCCCAGCATTTT.

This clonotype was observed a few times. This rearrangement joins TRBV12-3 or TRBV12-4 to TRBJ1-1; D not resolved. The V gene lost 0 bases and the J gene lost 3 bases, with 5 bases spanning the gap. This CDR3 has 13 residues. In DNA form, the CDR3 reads TGTGCCAGCAGTTTAGCCAGATACACTGAAGCTTTCTTT. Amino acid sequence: CASSLARYTEAFF.

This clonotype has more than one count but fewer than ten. The CDR3 DNA reads TGTGCCAGTGGAACGGGACAGGGGGATGAAAAACTGTTTTTT. Translation: CASGTGQGDEKLFF. The J gene is TRBJ1-4, the V gene TRBV19; 11 bases are shared with TRBD1. V gave up 8 bases and J gave up 6 bases; unmatched junction bases: 5. This CDR3 spans 14 amino acids. The germline V gene encodes CDR1 LNHDA and CDR2 SQIVND (reference sequence).

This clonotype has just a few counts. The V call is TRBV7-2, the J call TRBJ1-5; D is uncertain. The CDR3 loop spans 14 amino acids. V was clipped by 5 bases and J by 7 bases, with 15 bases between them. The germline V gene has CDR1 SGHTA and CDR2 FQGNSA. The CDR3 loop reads CASSPSQIGQPQHF. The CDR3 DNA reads TGTGCCAGCAGCCCATCACAAATTGGGCAGCCCCAGCATTTT.